Listed below are T cell receptor beta chains from one sample, sequenced in a study of T-cell reconstitution after alpha-beta-depleted transplantation in children. TCRdb re-analysed the PCR reads in MiXCR, keeping a single row per CDR3 protein. The top ten clones hold approximately 1% of a sample with hundreds of thousands of distinct CDR3 sequences, around a sixth of them seen once. The material was PBMCs from the stem cell graft donor, obtained from the stem cell graft. These receptors were collected from a human donor who donated a stem cell graft to a child with acute myeloid leukemia. Both conserved end residues are part of each CDR3. A D gene is named only where the DNA matches it firmly. The size of a clone is reported for some rows only, either as once, few or many, or as a class for expanded clones.

j_gene | abundance | v_gene | d_gene | CDR3nt | CDR3aa
TRBJ2-1 | NA | TRBV6-2/TRBV6-3 | NA | TGTGCCAGCAGCCATGGGATGGGAAATGAGCAGTTCTTC | CASSHGMGNEQFF
TRBJ1-4 | few | TRBV6-5 | NA | TGTGCCAGCAGTTATACGATATCCAGGGATGAAAAACTGTTTTTT | CASSYTISRDEKLFF
TRBJ2-5 | NA | TRBV4-2 | TRBD2 | TGTGCCAGCAGCCAAGATCGGTTCGCACTAGCGGGGGGGCAAGAGACCCAGTACTTC | CASSQDRFALAGGQETQYF
TRBJ1-2 | few | TRBV27 | NA | TGTGCCAGCAGTTGGAGCCCGGATAACTATGGCTACACCTTC | CASSWSPDNYGYTF
TRBJ1-2 | few | TRBV5-1 | TRBD1 | TGCGCCAGCAGCTTGGTTTTGACAGGGGGAAACGGCTACACCTTC | CASSLVLTGGNGYTF
TRBJ2-4 | NA | TRBV20-1 | NA | TGCAGTGCTAGAAGGGGGGGTGACAAAAACATTCGGTACTTC | CSARRGGDKNIRYF
TRBJ2-1 | NA | TRBV20-1 | TRBD2 | TGCAGTGCTAGACGGACTAGCGGGTGGAATAATGAGCAGTTCTTC | CSARRTSGWNNEQFF
TRBJ1-5 | few | TRBV20-1 | TRBD1 | TGCAGTGCTAGAGAACGAGGCAGGGGGCTGAATCAGCCCCAGCATTTT | CSARERGRGLNQPQHF
TRBJ1-1 | NA | TRBV12-3/TRBV12-4 | NA | TGTGCCAGCAGTGCCCGTCCCAAGGCCCCTGAAGCTTTCTTT | CASSARPKAPEAFF
TRBJ2-7 | few | TRBV5-1 | TRBD2 | TGCGCCAGCAGCTTGGTAGCGGGGGGCGCCTACGAGCAGTACTTC | CASSLVAGGAYEQYF
TRBJ2-1 | NA | TRBV20-1 | NA | TGCAGTGCTAGCGCGGGGTGGGAGCAGTTCTTC | CSASAGWEQFF
TRBJ2-1 | NA | TRBV6-2/TRBV6-3 | NA | TGTGCCAGCAGTTACTCGGTAGGGAATGAGCAGTTCTTC | CASSYSVGNEQFF
TRBJ1-4 | NA | TRBV6-1 | NA | TGTGCCAGCAAACCAGGGAGGGTCGCAACTAATGAAAAACTGTTTTTT | CASKPGRVATNEKLFF
TRBJ2-2 | few | TRBV7-2 | NA | TGTGCCAGCAGCTTAGCAGGGGCCGGGGAGCTGTTTTTT | CASSLAGAGELFF
TRBJ1-2 | many | TRBV29-1 | NA | TGCAGCGTTGCCTCCGGGGGCGCACACTATGGCTACACCTTC | CSVASGGAHYGYTF
TRBJ1-2 | few | TRBV7-3 | NA | TGTGCCAGCAGCTTAAATTCGGGCAGCCTCTCTGGCTACACCTTC | CASSLNSGSLSGYTF
TRBJ1-5 | NA | TRBV15 | TRBD1 | TGTGCCACCAGCCGGGACAGGATCCCCCATCAGCCCCAGCATTTT | CATSRDRIPHQPQHF
TRBJ2-5 | many | TRBV4-3 | NA | TGCGCCAGCAGCCTAGGATTGGGAAGGTCAGAGACCCAGTACTTC | CASSLGLGRSETQYF
TRBJ2-7 | many | TRBV20-1 | TRBD2 | TGCAGTGCTAGAGGGCTTTCGCGGGGGAGGAACGAGCAGTACTTC | CSARGLSRGRNEQYF
TRBJ2-5 | many | TRBV20-1 | NA | TGCAGTGCTAGCTCCCGCCAGGGCCAAGAGACCCAGTACTTC | CSASSRQGQETQYF
TRBJ1-5 | NA | TRBV4-1 | NA | TGCGCCAGCAGCCAAGAATACGTCGCAGGGTCTAATCAGCCCCAGCATTTT | CASSQEYVAGSNQPQHF
TRBJ1-4 | NA | TRBV7-2 | NA | TGTGCCAGCAGCCCTTATACGCCAGGGTTTCTGTTTTTT | CASSPYTPGFLFF
TRBJ2-1 | NA | TRBV13 | TRBD2 | TGTGCCAGCATACTAGCGGGGGGGAGAAATGAGCAGTTCTTC | CASILAGGRNEQFF
TRBJ2-1 | NA | TRBV7-8 | TRBD2 | TGTGCCAGCAGCTCCCCAAGGAGGCTAGCGGGGGGACGTGGAAATGAGCAGTTCTTC | CASSSPRRLAGGRGNEQFF